This passage covers 26 T cell receptor beta chains from one sample sequenced in a study of TIL therapy for anti-PD-1-resistant metastatic lung cancer. The libraries were made with immunoSEQ v3. TCRdb's copy holds only in-frame clones and misses some; the assay was immunoSEQ multiplex PCR. Of 2,000 to 2,500 clones listed, around four fifths are singletons. The time point here: pre-treatment sample, taken before nivolumab and TIL therapy. Tumor tissue came from excised metastases, mostly pleural nodules or supraclavicular lymph nodes. Material: tumor tissue, obtained at baseline. Receptor source: a person aged 25-79 years with non-small cell lung cancer.

V gene TRBV7-8 combines with J gene TRBJ2-7, with 7 bases fitting TRBD2. The CDR3 is 16 residues long. After removal of 1 base from V and 0 bases from J, the junction contained 6 bases not matched to a gene. From germline, CDR1 is SGHVS and CDR2 FQNEAQ. The CDR3 DNA reads TGTGCCAGCAGCTTAGGGCCTCGCGGGAGCTCCTACGAGCAGTACTTC. It codes for CASSLGPRGSSYEQYF.

J is TRBJ2-7 and V is TRBV2; D could derive from TRBD1 or TRBD2 (5 bases each). The germline V gene has CDR1 SNHLY and CDR2 FYNNEI. This CDR3 is 14 amino acids long. V was clipped by 4 bases and J by 3 bases, with 13 bases between them. The CDR3 nucleotides are TGTGCCAGCAGTGCGGACGGGACGGACTACGAGCAGTACTTC. This encodes CASSADGTDYEQYF. The whole variable domain, remainder taken from reference TRBV2 and TRBJ2-7, is EPEVTQTPSHQVTQMGQEVILRCVPISNHLYFYWYRQILGQKVEFLVSFYNNEISEKSEIFDDQFSVERPDGSNFTLKIRSTKLEDSAMYFCASSADGTDYEQYFGPGTRLTVT.

CDR3 DNA: TGTGCCAGCAAATCCGGGACCCTCATGGGGGAGCAGTTCTTC. Amino acid sequence: CASKSGTLMGEQFF. The V and J genes are TRBV6-5 and TRBJ2-1; either TRBD1 or TRBD2 may fit D (5 bases each). This CDR3 region has 14 residues. Deletions cut 7 bases from V and 10 bases from J, with 20 bases between. Germline V lookup: CDR1 MNHEY, CDR2 SVGAGI.

This clone was observed a handful of times. The rearrangement links TRBV5-1 to TRBJ2-5; the D is unclear. Germline V CDR1 and CDR2: SGHRS, YFSETQ. Trimming shortened V by 5 bases and J by 4 bases, and 12 bases separated the two germline ends. The CDR3 sequence is 13 residues long. CDR3 sequence (DNA): TGCGCCAGCAGAGGCTCGGAGAGAGAGACCCAGTACTTC. Amino acid sequence: CASRGSERETQYF.

This clone came up a few times. V is TRBV19 and J is TRBJ2-1; 13 bases are a match to TRBD2. CDR3 length: 18 amino acids. Trimming cost V 1 base and J 8 bases; bases outside gene matches: 11. Germline V lookup: CDR1 LNHDA, CDR2 SQIVND (reference sequence). The CDR3 sequence: CASSIALAGGPRSHEQFF. The CDR3 DNA reads as TGTGCCAGTAGTATAGCACTAGCGGGAGGGCCGAGATCCCATGAGCAGTTCTTC. Full variable domain (outside the CDR3, taken from reference TRBV19 and TRBJ2-1): DGGITQSPKYLFRKEGQNVTLSCEQNLNHDAMYWYRQDPGQGLRLIYYSQIVNDFQKGDIAEGYSVSREKKESFPLTVTSAQKNPTAFYLCASSIALAGGPRSHEQFFGPGTRLTVL.

The rearrangement links TRBV6-1 to TRBJ1-1, with TRBD1 identical over 7 bases. V gave up 4 bases and J gave up 4 bases; unmatched junction bases: 9. There are 15 residues in the CDR3. Germline V CDR1 and CDR2: MNHNS, SASEGT. CDR3 sequence reads: CASSAQGGAGTEAFF. CDR3 in DNA: TGTGCCAGCAGTGCACAAGGGGGCGCGGGCACTGAAGCTTTCTTT.

The V call is TRBV7-2, the J call TRBJ1-5; D ambiguous. Trimming removed 2 bases from V and 0 bases from J, with 5 bases in between. The CDR3 has 14 residues. Germline lookup yields CDR1 SGHTA and CDR2 FQGNSA. The CDR3 bases are TGTGCCAGCAGCTTACAGTATAGCAATCAGCCCCAGCATTTT. Its translation is CASSLQYSNQPQHF.

This chain uses TRBV19 with TRBJ2-7; 9 nucleotides agree with TRBD1. Trimming took 6 bases from V and 3 from J; bases not matched to a gene: 9. The CDR3 has 15 amino acids. Looked up from germline, CDR1 is LNHDA and CDR2 is SQIVND (reference sequence). The CDR3 sequence: CASSLTGTGYYEQYF. CDR3 nucleotide sequence: TGTGCCAGTAGCCTGACCGGGACAGGGTACTACGAGCAGTACTTC.

This chain joins TRBV27 and TRBJ2-5; D unresolved. V was pared by 4 bases and J by 9 bases, with 24 bases between. Germline V lookup: CDR1 MNHEY, CDR2 SMNVEV (reference sequence). The CDR3 extends over 16 amino acids. CDR3 sequence: CASSSFGWLFSSSQYF. CDR3 DNA sequence: TGTGCCAGCAGTTCTTTTGGGTGGCTTTTCTCCAGTTCCCAGTACTTC.

The V call is TRBV6-5, the J call TRBJ2-2; 10 bases agree with TRBD2. Per germline, CDR1 MNHEY and CDR2 SVGAGI. This CDR3 is built from 16 residues. Germline trimming cut 0 bases from V and 6 bases from J; bases unmatched to any gene: 4. The CDR3 loop is CASSYSNLAGAGELFF. The DNA for the CDR3 is TGTGCCAGCAGTTACTCCAACCTAGCGGGAGCCGGGGAGCTGTTTTTT.

This clone came up a few times. The gene calls are TRBV19 and TRBJ2-3; weak D call: TRBD1 (6 bases). The CDR3 runs 13 residues. Trimming stripped 1 base from V and 5 bases from J, with 7 bases between. Germline CDR1 reads LNHDA; CDR2 reads SQIVND (reference sequence). The CDR3 here is CASSIGGGDTQYF. Written as DNA, the CDR3 is TGTGCCAGTAGTATAGGAGGGGGAGATACGCAGTATTTT.

CDR3 loop: CASSLAIQGGDEQYF. The CDR3 DNA is TGTGCCAGCAGCTTAGCGATCCAGGGTGGCGACGAGCAGTACTTC. The V gene is TRBV7-9, the J gene TRBJ2-7; possible D gene TRBD1, 5 bases. With 0 bases removed from V and 5 bases from J, the gap between germline ends came to 14 bases. The V gene's germline CDR1 is SEHNR and CDR2 FQNEAQ (reference sequence). CDR3 size: 15 residues.

The rearrangement links TRBV27 to TRBJ2-1; 9 bases are shared with TRBD2. Germline V gene lookup returns CDR1 MNHEY and CDR2 SMNVEV (reference sequence). The CDR3 extends over 16 amino acids. The ends lost 7 bases at V and 7 bases at J; junction bases unmatched: 14. This CDR3 is CASKVDSGRTKNEQFF. DNA for the CDR3: TGTGCCAGCAAGGTCGATAGCGGGAGAACTAAGAATGAGCAGTTCTTC.

The V and J genes are TRBV11-2 and TRBJ2-5; no reliable D call. TRBJ2-7 explains the end of the DNA better; the J call may be wrong. The germline V gene encodes CDR1 SGHAT and CDR2 FQNNGV. This CDR3 is 12 amino acids long. The CDR3 region is CASSPTAHEQYF. The CDR3 DNA reads TGTGCCAGCAGCCCCACCGCCCACGAGCAGTACTTC.

The V call is TRBV13, the J call TRBJ1-1; 7 nucleotides line up with TRBD1. Germline loops: CDR1 PRHDT, CDR2 FYEKMQ (reference sequence). The V segment lost 5 bases and the J segment 3 bases; nucleotides outside the gene matches: 9. The CDR3 totals 15 residues. The CDR3 sequence: CASSLDRALYTEAFF. The CDR3 bases are TGTGCCAGCAGCCTAGACAGGGCGTTGTACACTGAAGCTTTCTTT.

This clone was observed once. J is TRBJ2-5 and V is TRBV27; 10 bases agree with TRBD2. The CDR3 length is 17 residues. Trimming cost V 5 bases and J 5 bases; bases outside gene matches: 14. Looked up from germline, CDR1 is MNHEY and CDR2 is SMNVEV (reference sequence). The DNA for the CDR3 is TGTGCCAGCAGTCACCTCGGGAGCGGGAGGGCCCTGGAGACCCAGTACTTC. Its protein is CASSHLGSGRALETQYF.

The gene calls are TRBV5-1 and TRBJ2-1; TRBD1 matches 8 bases. J gave up 9 bases and V 1 base, and 15 bases lay outside the gene matches. The CDR3 spans 17 residues. CDR1 and CDR2 from the germline V gene are SGHRS and YFSETQ. CDR3 protein: CASSLTTAGGGIGEQFF. CDR3 nucleotide sequence: TGCGCCAGCAGCTTGACCACGGCAGGGGGCGGGATCGGTGAGCAGTTCTTC.

The chain links TRBV29-1 to TRBJ2-5; 7 bases match TRBD2. CDR1 SQVTM and CDR2 ANQGSEA come from the germline V gene. V was clipped by 3 bases and J by 5 bases; unmatched bases: 6. The CDR3 runs to 13 residues. DNA of the CDR3: TGCAGCGTTGATTCGGGGGGAGTCGAGACCCAGTACTTC. Protein: CSVDSGGVETQYF.

V is TRBV7-6 and J is TRBJ2-7; 10 positions match TRBD2. Germline loops: CDR1 SGHVS, CDR2 FNYEAQ. The CDR3 sequence is 15 residues long. V lost 1 base, J lost 3 bases, and 3 bases stayed unmatched. CDR3 coding DNA: TGTGCCAGCAGCTTAGGGACTAGCGGTATCTACGAGCAGTACTTC. This codes for CASSLGTSGIYEQYF.

The chain links TRBV5-1 to TRBJ2-5; a possible D gene is TRBD2 (5 bases). Trimming stripped 0 bases from V and 4 bases from J, with 10 bases between. CDR3 length: 14 residues. The germline V gene encodes CDR1 SGHRS and CDR2 YFSETQ. The CDR3 nucleotides are TGCGCCAGCAGCTTGGGGGGAGTCGGAGAGACCCAGTACTTC. This translates into CASSLGGVGETQYF.

V gene TRBV6-5 combines with J gene TRBJ2-7, with 10 bases matching TRBD1. This CDR3 is 14 amino acids long. Germline V gene data show CDR1 as MNHEY and CDR2 as SVGAGI. J gave up 5 bases and V 6 bases, and 7 bases lay outside the gene matches. The CDR3 loop reads CASSYGDRGNEQYF. The CDR3 DNA is TGTGCCAGCAGCTACGGGGACAGGGGAAACGAGCAGTACTTC.

This clone has only a few counts. This sequence joins TRBV9 and TRBJ2-7; 8 positions agree with TRBD1. Germline-derived CDR1 and CDR2 are SGDLS and YYNGEE. The CDR3 is 14 amino acids. V dropped 4 bases and J dropped 6; count of bases not matched to a gene: 9. The CDR3 nucleotides are TGTGCCAGCAGCCAAACGACAGGGGATGGCGAGCAGTACTTC. This codes for CASSQTTGDGEQYF.

J is TRBJ2-1 and V is TRBV7-9; D gene uncertain. The V and J ends lost 8 bases and 8 bases respectively, with 13 bases between them. Germline assignment: CDR1 SEHNR and CDR2 FQNEAQ (reference sequence). The CDR3 runs to 12 residues. The CDR3 DNA is TGTGCCAGCGAAATTCTAGGAGATGAGCAGTTCTTC. Translated, it gives CASEILGDEQFF.

This chain joins TRBV10-1 and TRBJ2-3; D is unresolved. The CDR3 is 12 residues long. V shed 3 bases and J shed 6 bases, with 7 bases lying between them. CDR1 and CDR2 from the germline V gene are WNHNN and SYGVQD (reference sequence). CDR3: CASSDSGDTQYF. As DNA, the CDR3 is TGCGCCAGCAGTGATTCCGGGGATACGCAGTATTTT.

The chain carries TRBV6-5 and TRBJ1-1; D is ambiguous. V lost 2 bases, J lost 5 bases, and 9 bases lay in between. This CDR3 comprises 13 residues. The V gene's germline CDR1 is MNHEY and CDR2 SVGAGI. This CDR3 reads CASSYTGGTEAFF. The CDR3 bases are TGTGCCAGCAGTTACACGGGAGGGACTGAAGCTTTCTTT.

The chain has TRBV7-2 and TRBJ2-7; 7 nucleotides align to TRBD1. V lost 5 bases, J lost 3 bases, and 10 bases stayed unmatched. The CDR3 sequence is 15 residues long. CDR1 and CDR2 (germline): SGHTA, FQGNSA. For the CDR3, the DNA is TGTGCCAGCAGCCCAGGGGGAGTCGGGTTCTACGAGCAGTACTTC. Its protein product is CASSPGGVGFYEQYF.